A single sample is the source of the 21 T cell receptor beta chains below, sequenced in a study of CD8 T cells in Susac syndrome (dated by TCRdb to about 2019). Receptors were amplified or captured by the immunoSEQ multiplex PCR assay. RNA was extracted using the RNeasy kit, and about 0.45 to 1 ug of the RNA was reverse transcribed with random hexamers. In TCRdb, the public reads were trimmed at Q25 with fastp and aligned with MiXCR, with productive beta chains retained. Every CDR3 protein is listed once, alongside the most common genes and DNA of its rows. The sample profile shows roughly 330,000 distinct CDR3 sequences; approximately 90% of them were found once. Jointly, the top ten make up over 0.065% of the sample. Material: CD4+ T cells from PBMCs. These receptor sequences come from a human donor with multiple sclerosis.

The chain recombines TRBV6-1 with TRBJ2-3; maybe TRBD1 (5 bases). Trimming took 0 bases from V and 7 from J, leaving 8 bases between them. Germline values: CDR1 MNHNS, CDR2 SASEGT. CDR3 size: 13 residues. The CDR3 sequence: CASSEARQYTQYF. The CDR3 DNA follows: TGTGCCAGCAGTGAAGCGCGACAGTATACGCAGTATTTT.

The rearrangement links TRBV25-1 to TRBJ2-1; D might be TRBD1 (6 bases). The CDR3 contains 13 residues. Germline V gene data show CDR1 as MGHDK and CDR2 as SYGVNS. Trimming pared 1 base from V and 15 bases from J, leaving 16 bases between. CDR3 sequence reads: CASSEFGQGLLFF. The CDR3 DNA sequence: TGTGCCAGCAGTGAATTCGGTCAGGGGTTGCTGTTCTTC.

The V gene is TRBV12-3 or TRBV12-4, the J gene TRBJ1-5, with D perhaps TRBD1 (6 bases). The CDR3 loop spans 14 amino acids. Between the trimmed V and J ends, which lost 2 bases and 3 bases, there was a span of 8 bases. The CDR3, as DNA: TGTGCCAGCAGTTTAACAGGGAACAATCAGCCCCAGCATTTT. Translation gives CASSLTGNNQPQHF.

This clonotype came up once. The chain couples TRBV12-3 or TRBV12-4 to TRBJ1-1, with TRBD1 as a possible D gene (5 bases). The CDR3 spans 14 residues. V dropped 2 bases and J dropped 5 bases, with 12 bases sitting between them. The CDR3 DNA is TGTGCCAGCAGTTTAATGGGCGAGGGGACTGAAGCTTTCTTT. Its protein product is CASSLMGEGTEAFF.

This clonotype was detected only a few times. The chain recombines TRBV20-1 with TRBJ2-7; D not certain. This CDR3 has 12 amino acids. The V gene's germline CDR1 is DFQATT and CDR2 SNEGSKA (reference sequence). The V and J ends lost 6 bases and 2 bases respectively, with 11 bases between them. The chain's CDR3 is CSARTDPYEQYF. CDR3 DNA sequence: TGCAGTGCGCGGACCGACCCCTACGAGCAGTACTTC.

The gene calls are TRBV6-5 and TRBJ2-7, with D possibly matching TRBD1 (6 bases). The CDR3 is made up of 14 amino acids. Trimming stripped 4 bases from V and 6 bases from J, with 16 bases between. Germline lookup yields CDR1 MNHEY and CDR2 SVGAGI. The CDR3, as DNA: TGTGCCAGCAGTTGGGGGCGCGAGGGTGGCGAGCAGTACTTC. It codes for CASSWGREGGEQYF.

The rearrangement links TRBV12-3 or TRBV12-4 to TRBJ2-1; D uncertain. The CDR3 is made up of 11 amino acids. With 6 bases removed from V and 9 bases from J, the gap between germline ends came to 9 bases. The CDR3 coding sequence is TGTGCCAGCAGCGGAGTGTCTGAGCAGTTCTTC. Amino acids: CASSGVSEQFF.

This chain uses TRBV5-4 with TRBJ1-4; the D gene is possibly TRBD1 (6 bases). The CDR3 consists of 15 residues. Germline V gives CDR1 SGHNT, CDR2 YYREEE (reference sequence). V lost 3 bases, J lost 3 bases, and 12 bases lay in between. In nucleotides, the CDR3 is TGTGCCAGCAGCTCCGGGACAAACTCTAATGAAAAACTGTTTTTT. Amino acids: CASSSGTNSNEKLFF.

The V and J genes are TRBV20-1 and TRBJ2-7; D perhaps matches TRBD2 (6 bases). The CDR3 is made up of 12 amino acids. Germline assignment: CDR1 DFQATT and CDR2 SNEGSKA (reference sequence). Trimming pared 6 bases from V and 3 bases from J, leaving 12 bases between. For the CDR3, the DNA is TGCAGTGCGGCGGGACTCCACTACGAGCAGTACTTC. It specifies CSAAGLHYEQYF.

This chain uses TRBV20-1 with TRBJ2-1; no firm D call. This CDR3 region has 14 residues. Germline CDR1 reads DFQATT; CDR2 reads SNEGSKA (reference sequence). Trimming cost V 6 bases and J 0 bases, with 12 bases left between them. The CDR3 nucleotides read TGCAGTGCCTCGCTACCAAGCTCCTACAATGAGCAGTTCTTC. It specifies CSASLPSSYNEQFF.

As DNA, the CDR3 is TGTGCCAGCAGCCCAGCAGGACAGGGGGGGAACATTCAGTACTTC. Protein product: CASSPAGQGGNIQYF. The chain is built from TRBV7-9 and TRBJ2-4; 10 bases align to TRBD1. CDR3 length: 15 amino acids. Trimming removed 5 bases from V and 7 bases from J; junction bases left unmatched: 8. The germline V gene has CDR1 SEHNR and CDR2 FQNEAQ (reference sequence).

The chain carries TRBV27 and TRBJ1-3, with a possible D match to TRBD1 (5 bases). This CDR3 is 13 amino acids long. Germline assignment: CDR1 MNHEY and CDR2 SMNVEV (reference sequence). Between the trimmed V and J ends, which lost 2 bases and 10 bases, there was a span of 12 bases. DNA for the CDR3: TGTGCCAGCAGTTTACTCCAGGGAGGGACCATATATTTT. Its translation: CASSLLQGGTIYF.

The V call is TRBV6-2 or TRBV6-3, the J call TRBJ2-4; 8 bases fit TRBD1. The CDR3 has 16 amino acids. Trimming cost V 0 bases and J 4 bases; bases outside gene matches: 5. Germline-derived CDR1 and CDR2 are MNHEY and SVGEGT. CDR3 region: CASSYSSRDRKNIQYF. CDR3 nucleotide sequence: TGTGCCAGCAGTTACTCGAGTCGGGACAGGAAAAACATTCAGTACTTC.

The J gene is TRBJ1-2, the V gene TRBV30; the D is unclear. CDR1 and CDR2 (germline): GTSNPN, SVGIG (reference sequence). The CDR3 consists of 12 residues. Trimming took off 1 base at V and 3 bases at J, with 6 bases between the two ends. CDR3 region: CAWSDQDYGYTF. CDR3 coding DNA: TGTGCCTGGAGTGACCAAGACTATGGCTACACCTTC.

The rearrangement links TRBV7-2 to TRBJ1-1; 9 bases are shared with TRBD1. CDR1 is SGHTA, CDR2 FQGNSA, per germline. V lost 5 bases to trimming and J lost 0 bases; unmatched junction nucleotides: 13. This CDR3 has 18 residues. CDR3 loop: CASSHRDRAEALNTEAFF. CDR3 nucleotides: TGTGCCAGCAGCCACAGGGACAGGGCAGAGGCGTTGAACACTGAAGCTTTCTTT.

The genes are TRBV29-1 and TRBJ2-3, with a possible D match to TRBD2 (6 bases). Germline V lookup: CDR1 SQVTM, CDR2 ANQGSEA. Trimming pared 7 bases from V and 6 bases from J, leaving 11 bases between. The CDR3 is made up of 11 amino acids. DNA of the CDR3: TGCAGCGCCCCCCGGGGGGATACGCAGTATTTT. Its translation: CSAPRGDTQYF.

DNA for the CDR3: TGTGCCAGCAGCCGCTCCGGGACAGGGGCCCACGAGCAGTACTTC. It specifies CASSRSGTGAHEQYF. The chain is built from TRBV12-3 or TRBV12-4 and TRBJ2-7; 10 bases line up with TRBD1. CDR3 length: 15 residues. V shed 6 bases, J shed 5 bases, and the junction held 10 bases outside the gene matches.

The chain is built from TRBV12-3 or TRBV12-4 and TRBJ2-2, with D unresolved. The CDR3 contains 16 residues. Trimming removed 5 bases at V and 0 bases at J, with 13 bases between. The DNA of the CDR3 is TGTGCCAGCAGTACCCCGACTGGTGCGAACACCGGGGAGCTGTTTTTT. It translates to CASSTPTGANTGELFF.

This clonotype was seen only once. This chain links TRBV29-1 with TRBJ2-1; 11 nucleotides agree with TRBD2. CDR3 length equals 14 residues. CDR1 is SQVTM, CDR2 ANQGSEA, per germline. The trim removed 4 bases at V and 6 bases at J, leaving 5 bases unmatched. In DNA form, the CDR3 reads TGCAGCGTTGGTAGCGGGGGGGTAGCCAATGAGCAGTTCTTC. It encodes CSVGSGGVANEQFF.

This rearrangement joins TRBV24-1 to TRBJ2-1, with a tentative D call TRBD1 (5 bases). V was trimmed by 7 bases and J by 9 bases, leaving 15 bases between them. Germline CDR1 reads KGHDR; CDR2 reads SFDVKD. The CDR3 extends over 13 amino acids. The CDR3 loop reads CATRARGFSEQFF. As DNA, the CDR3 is TGTGCCACCAGGGCTAGGGGTTTCTCTGAGCAGTTCTTC.

DNA of the CDR3: TGTGCCAGCAGTTGGGATGGCAATCAGCCCCAGCATTTT. Encoded protein: CASSWDGNQPQHF. The chain joins TRBV6-6 to TRBJ1-5; no definite D call. The CDR3 covers 13 residues. V was clipped by 4 bases and J by 2 bases, with 6 bases between them. Per the germline V gene, CDR1 is MNHNY and CDR2 is SVGAGI (reference sequence).